This T cell receptor (beta chain) was sequenced during a study of T cells in localized non-small cell lung cancer. Germline values: CDR1 SGHDT, CDR2 YYEEEE. V lost 5 bases and J 6 bases, leaving 12 bases between the germline ends. This CDR3 is built from 13 residues. Method: immunoSEQ multiplex PCR; TCRdb's copy keeps in-frame clones and lacks some. The sample has roughly 61,000 clones; roughly 81% are singletons. Study findings and constraints: Higher blood T cell density went with longer overall survival. Highest T cell clonality was seen in uninvolved adjacent lung, surpassing that measured in tumor. Of the top 100 tumor clones, median 57 were in adjacent lung, approximately 29 among its top 100.

As regards this clone: What it binds is not known.

The sequences come from PBMCs, collected before any cancer treatment. The TCR sequence derives from a man aged 40 to 69 with stage II lung adenocarcinoma. V gene TRBV5-6 combines with J gene TRBJ2-1; maybe TRBD1 (6 bases). CDR3 residues: CASRIAGVNEQFF. CDR3 DNA: TGTGCCAGCAGGATTGCAGGGGTCAATGAGCAGTTCTTC. Filled out from reference TRBV5-6 and TRBJ2-1, the complete variable domain reads DAGVTQSPTHLIKTRGQQVTLRCSPKSGHDTVSWYQQALGQGPQFIFQYYEEEERQRGNFPDRFSGHQFPNYSSELNVNALLLGDSALYLCASRIAGVNEQFFGPGTRLTVL.